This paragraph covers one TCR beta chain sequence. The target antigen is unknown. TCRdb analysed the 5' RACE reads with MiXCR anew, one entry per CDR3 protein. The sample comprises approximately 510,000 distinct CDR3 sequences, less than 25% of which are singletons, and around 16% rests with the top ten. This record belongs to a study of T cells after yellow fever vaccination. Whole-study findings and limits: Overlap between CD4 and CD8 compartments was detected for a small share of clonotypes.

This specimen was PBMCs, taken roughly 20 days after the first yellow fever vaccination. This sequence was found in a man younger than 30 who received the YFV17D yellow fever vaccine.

CDR3 region: CASADRVNEQYF. Here the CDR3 DNA reads TGCGCCAGCGCCGACAGGGTCAACGAGCAGTACTTC. The V gene is TRBV10-1, the J gene TRBJ2-7, with TRBD1 matching 7 bases. The V gene end was trimmed by 8 bases and the J gene end by 5 bases; junction bases not matched to a gene: 6. Germline assignment: CDR1 WNHNN and CDR2 SYGVQD (reference sequence). The CDR3 is 12 residues long.